A single sample is the source of the 9 T cell receptor beta chains below, sequenced in a study of beta chain features in type 1 diabetes. Sequenced material consisted of expressed TCRB transcripts (all of the isolated RNA was reverse transcribed). The table came from immunoSEQ multiplex PCR; TCRdb's copy has only in-frame clones and leaves some out. Here the sample spans 350,000 to 450,000 clones, about 15% being singletons. The sequencing input was naive CD4+ T cells from blood. These receptors were collected from a man in his thirties or forties in good health.

This chain uses TRBV21-1 with TRBJ2-7; TRBD1, the table's D call, was not compared with the DNA. TRBV21-1 has pseudogene status. The CDR3 totals 16 residues. CDR3 coding DNA: TGTGCCAGCAGCACTCAGACAGGGCAGATCTCCTACGAGCAGTACGTC. Translation: CASSTQTGQISYEQYV.

The chain joins TRBV7-6 to TRBJ2-1, with 10 bases that match TRBD2. This CDR3 spans 18 amino acids. CDR1 and CDR2 (germline): SGHVS, FNYEAQ. Losses at the gene ends were 1 base for V and 9 bases for J; bases not matched to a gene: 15. CDR3 sequence: CASSLGAGLALAPGEQFF. CDR3 DNA sequence: TGTGCCAGCAGCTTAGGAGCGGGACTAGCGCTGGCCCCTGGTGAGCAGTTCTTC.

This chain joins TRBV9 and TRBJ2-5, with D hard to call. The V end lost 3 bases, the J end lost 2 bases, and 14 bases lay between the germline ends. CDR1 SGDLS and CDR2 YYNGEE come from the germline V gene. The CDR3 is 15 residues long. The CDR3 bases are TGTGCCAGCAGCGAAGACCACTTCGGGCAAGAGACCCAGTACTTC. Amino acids: CASSEDHFGQETQYF.

This clone has a handful of counts. Other DNA sequences in this sample translate to the same CDR3. The J gene is TRBJ2-5, the V gene TRBV7-2; 13 positions agree with TRBD2. The CDR3 loop spans 16 amino acids. Germline V lookup: CDR1 SGHTA, CDR2 FQGNSA. V was clipped by 1 base and J by 1 base; unmatched bases: 0. CDR3 nucleotide sequence: TGTGCCAGCAGCTTAGGACTAGCGGGGGGCCAAGAGACCCAGTACTTC. It is translated as CASSLGLAGGQETQYF. Supplemented by reference TRBV7-2 and TRBJ2-5, the full variable domain reads GAGVSQSPSNKVTEKGKDVELRCDPISGHTALYWYRQSLGQGLEFLIYFQGNSAPDKSGLPSDRFSAERTGGSVSTLTIQRTQQEDSAVYLCASSLGLAGGQETQYFGPGTRLLVL.

The rearrangement joins TRBV18 to TRBJ2-7; either TRBD1 or TRBD2 may fit D (5 bases each). Germline values: CDR1 KGHSH, CDR2 LQKENI. This CDR3 is 18 amino acids long. V shed 4 bases and J shed 3 bases, with 25 bases lying between them. The CDR3 coding sequence is TGTGCCAGCTCACTTATCCCCGGGACGGATCTGACCTACTACGAGCAGTACTTC. Its translation is CASSLIPGTDLTYYEQYF.

The V and J genes are TRBV11-3 and TRBJ2-3, with TRBD2 matching 11 bases. This CDR3 is built from 15 residues. The ends lost 1 base at V and 4 bases at J; junction bases unmatched: 1. CDR1 SGHNT and CDR2 YENEEA come from the germline V gene. The CDR3 protein is CASSLGLAGSDTQYF. The CDR3 nucleotides are TGTGCCAGCAGCTTAGGACTAGCGGGGTCAGATACGCAGTATTTT.

The V gene is TRBV6-5, the J gene TRBJ2-3, with TRBD1 as a possible D gene (5 bases). The CDR3 contains 15 residues. Germline V lookup: CDR1 MNHEY, CDR2 SVGAGI. The V and J ends lost 0 bases and 6 bases respectively, with 13 bases between them. The DNA for the CDR3 is TGTGCCAGCAGTTACTCGGCAGGGTTGTACGATACGCAGTATTTT. This codes for CASSYSAGLYDTQYF.

Only a few counts were recorded for this clone. The chain combines TRBV29-1 with TRBJ2-3; 14 bases map to TRBD2. This CDR3 is 16 amino acids long. After removal of 6 bases from V and 2 bases from J, the junction contained 7 bases not matched to a gene. Germline values: CDR1 SQVTM, CDR2 ANQGSEA. CDR3 sequence reads: CSVSWTSGRPTDTQYF. In DNA, the CDR3 is TGCAGCGTAAGCTGGACTAGCGGGAGGCCCACAGATACGCAGTATTTT.

This chain uses TRBV30 with TRBJ1-3, with a tentative D call TRBD1 (6 bases). The CDR3 totals 14 residues. The germline gives CDR1 GTSNPN, CDR2 SVGIG (reference sequence). With 4 bases removed from V and 1 base from J, the gap between germline ends came to 11 bases. In DNA, the CDR3 is TGTGCCTGGAATGTAGACAGGTCTGGAAACACCATATATTTT. This codes for CAWNVDRSGNTIYF.